Listed here is a single T cell receptor (beta chain). Its antigen remains unidentified. This sample was taken from a study of cytomegalovirus exposure and HLA in healthy donors. Study-level results: Confirmation in vitro established that a few CMV-associated chains were specific for CMV antigens. The classifier reportedly diagnosed cytomegalovirus status with high specificity and sensitivity. Listed as cytomegalovirus-associated were 164 TCR beta chains. TCR sequences were mostly rare, though some public TCRs occurred in many donors.

Only in-frame clones appear in the TCRdb table, and some are missing; sequencing was by immunoSEQ multiplex PCR. The sample has 190,000 or so clones; roughly 80% are singletons. This clonotype was obtained from a woman younger than 35 in good health and CMV-seropositive. Specimen: PBMCs.

CDR3 region: CASSQQQGGPYEQYF. In nucleotides, the CDR3 is TGCGCCAGCAGCCAGCAACAGGGGGGCCCCTACGAGCAGTACTTC. The genes are TRBV4-1 and TRBJ2-7, with 8 bases aligning to TRBD1. The trim removed 3 bases at V and 2 bases at J, leaving 6 bases unmatched. The CDR3 runs 15 residues. CDR1 is MGHRA and CDR2 is YSYEKL in the germline V gene.